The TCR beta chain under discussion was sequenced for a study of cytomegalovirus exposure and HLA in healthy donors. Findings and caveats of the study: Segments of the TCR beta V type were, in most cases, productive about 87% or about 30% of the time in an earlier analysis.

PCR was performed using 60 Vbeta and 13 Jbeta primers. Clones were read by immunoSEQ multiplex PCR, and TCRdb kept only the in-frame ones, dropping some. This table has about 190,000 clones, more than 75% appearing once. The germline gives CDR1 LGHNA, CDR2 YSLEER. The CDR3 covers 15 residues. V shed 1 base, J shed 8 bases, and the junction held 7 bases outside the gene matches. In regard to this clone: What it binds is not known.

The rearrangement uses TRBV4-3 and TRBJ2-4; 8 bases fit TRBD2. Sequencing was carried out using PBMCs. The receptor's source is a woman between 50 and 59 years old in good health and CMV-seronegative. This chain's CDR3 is CASSQGLAPTHIQYF. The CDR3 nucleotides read TGCGCCAGCAGCCAAGGACTAGCGCCGACGCACATTCAGTACTTC.